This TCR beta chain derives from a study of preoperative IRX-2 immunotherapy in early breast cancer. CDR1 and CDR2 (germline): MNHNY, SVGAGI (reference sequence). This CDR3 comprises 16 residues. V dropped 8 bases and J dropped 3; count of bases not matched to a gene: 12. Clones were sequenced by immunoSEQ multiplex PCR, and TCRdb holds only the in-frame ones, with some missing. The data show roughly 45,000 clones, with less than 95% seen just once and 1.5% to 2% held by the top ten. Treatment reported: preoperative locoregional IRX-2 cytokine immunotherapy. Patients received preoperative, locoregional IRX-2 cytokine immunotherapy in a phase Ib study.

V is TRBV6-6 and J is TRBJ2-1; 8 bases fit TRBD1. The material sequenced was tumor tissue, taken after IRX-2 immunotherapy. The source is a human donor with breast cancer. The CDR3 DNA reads TGTGCCAGCTCACTTCAGGGGGCTGGTTTCTACAATGAGCAGTTCTTC. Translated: CASSLQGAGFYNEQFF.